This TCR beta chain was found in a study of T-cell reconstitution after alpha-beta-depleted transplantation in children. Preparing the TCRbeta library involved the use of unique molecular identifiers. TCRdb reprocessed the PCR reads via MiXCR and lists one record per CDR3 protein. The data show a few hundred thousand distinct CDR3 sequences, with about an eighth seen just once and about 4% held by the top ten. The CDR3 is 17 residues long. V was clipped by 0 bases and J by 5 bases; unmatched bases: 7. Germline loops: CDR1 MNHEY, CDR2 SVGAGI. This clonotype was observed a few times. The clonotype was recovered from a human donor who donated a stem cell graft to a child with Fanconi anemia. The sample in question was PBMCs, obtained from the stem cell graft. The gene calls are TRBV6-5 and TRBJ2-2, with TRBD1 matching 9 bases. CDR3 DNA sequence: TGTGCCAGCAGTTACTCATCGGACAGGGGTGAAACCGGGGAGCTGTTTTTT. Translating it yields CASSYSSDRGETGELFF.